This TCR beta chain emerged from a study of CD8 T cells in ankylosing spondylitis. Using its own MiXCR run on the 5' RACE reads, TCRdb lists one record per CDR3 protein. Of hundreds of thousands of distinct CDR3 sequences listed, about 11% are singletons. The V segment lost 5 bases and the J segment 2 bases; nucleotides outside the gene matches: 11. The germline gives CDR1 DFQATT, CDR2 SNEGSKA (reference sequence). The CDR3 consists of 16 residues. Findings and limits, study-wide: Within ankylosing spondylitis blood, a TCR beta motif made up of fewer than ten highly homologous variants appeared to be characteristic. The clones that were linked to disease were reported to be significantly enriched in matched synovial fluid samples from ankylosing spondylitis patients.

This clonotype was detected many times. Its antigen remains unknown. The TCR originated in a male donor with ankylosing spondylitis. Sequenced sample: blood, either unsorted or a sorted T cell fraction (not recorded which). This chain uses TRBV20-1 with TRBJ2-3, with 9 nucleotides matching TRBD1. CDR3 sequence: CSAQNPGQGDTDTQYF. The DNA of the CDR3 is TGCAGTGCTCAAAATCCGGGACAGGGAGACACAGATACGCAGTATTTT.